Below are 24 T cell receptor beta chains sequenced from a single sample in a study of blood T cell repertoires in COVID-19. Using immunoSEQ multiplex PCR, the repertoire was profiled, and TCRdb retains in-frame clones only, with some absent. The repertoire consists of under 200,000 clones, with over 70% occurring once and the leading ten covering roughly 3.4%. Sample: PBMCs or T cells enriched from blood (not recorded which). The source of these receptors is a woman aged 55-75 years who had recovered from COVID-19.

CDR3 in DNA: TGTGCCAGTACAGGGGGATCCGCAACTAATGAAAAACTGTTTTTT. Amino acid sequence: CASTGGSATNEKLFF. V is TRBV28 and J is TRBJ1-4, with 8 bases lining up with TRBD1. This CDR3 region has 15 residues. The germline CDR1 and CDR2 sequences are MDHEN and SYDVKM. Losses at the gene ends were 9 bases for V and 0 bases for J; bases not matched to a gene: 6.

The chain has TRBV6-1 and TRBJ1-3; D is unresolved. CDR1 MNHNS and CDR2 SASEGT come from the germline V gene. This CDR3 has 20 residues. The V and J ends lost 2 bases and 3 bases respectively, with 26 bases between them. The CDR3 bases are TGTGCCAGCAGTGAAAAATGGTACACCGCGAGGCACTTGAGTGGAAACACCATATATTTT. Protein product: CASSEKWYTARHLSGNTIYF.

The chain links TRBV10-1 to TRBJ1-5; D is possibly TRBD1 (6 bases). This CDR3 spans 13 amino acids. Trimming took off 3 bases at V and 4 bases at J, with 7 bases between the two ends. CDR1 is WNHNN and CDR2 is SYGVQD in the germline V gene (reference sequence). The CDR3 bases are TGCGCCAGCAGTGACAGGGGAAATCAGCCCCAGCATTTT. Its protein product is CASSDRGNQPQHF.

Only one count was recorded for this clone. J is TRBJ1-6 and V is TRBV27; D perhaps matches TRBD1 (6 bases). Trimming left V 2 bases short and J 9 bases short, with 11 bases between. Germline V lookup: CDR1 MNHEY, CDR2 SMNVEV (reference sequence). CDR3 length: 14 residues. CDR3 protein: CASSLNRASSPLHF. Written as DNA, the CDR3 is TGTGCCAGCAGTTTAAACAGGGCGAGTTCACCCCTCCACTTT.

The chain uses TRBV19 and TRBJ1-2, with 8 bases fitting TRBD1. With 10 bases clipped from V and 8 bases from J, the junction kept 12 bases outside the gene matches. In germline, CDR1 is LNHDA, CDR2 SQIVND (reference sequence). The CDR3 spans 13 residues. The CDR3 is CATRTGRRNGYTF. CDR3 nucleotide sequence: TGTGCCACCCGGACAGGGAGGAGGAACGGCTACACCTTC.

This chain joins TRBV9 and TRBJ1-1, with no clear D. CDR1 and CDR2 from the germline V gene are SGDLS and YYNGEE. This CDR3 is built from 15 residues. Trimming shortened V by 3 bases and J by 0 bases, and 12 bases separated the two germline ends. The CDR3 bases are TGTGCCAGCAGCGCCTCACGGAGTATGAACACTGAAGCTTTCTTT. This encodes CASSASRSMNTEAFF.

V and J are TRBV12-5 and TRBJ2-1, with TRBD1 matching 9 bases. With 1 base clipped from V and 8 bases from J, the junction kept 12 bases outside the gene matches. Germline V lookup: CDR1 LGHNT, CDR2 FRNRAP. CDR3 size: 17 residues. CDR3 DNA: TGTGCTAGTGGTTTGGAAAGGACAGGGGCCCCCCCCGATGAGCAGTTCTTC. Translated: CASGLERTGAPPDEQFF.

This chain joins TRBV7-8 and TRBJ1-2; TRBD1 matches 9 bases. Germline lookup yields CDR1 SGHVS and CDR2 FQNEAQ. V shed 4 bases, J shed 2 bases, and the junction held 2 bases outside the gene matches. The CDR3 totals 14 residues. CDR3 protein: CASSWGQGNYGYTF. CDR3 nucleotide sequence: TGTGCCAGCAGCTGGGGACAGGGAAACTATGGCTACACCTTC. The full variable domain, its missing parts supplied by reference TRBV7-8 and TRBJ1-2, is GAGVSQSPRYKVAKRGQDVALRCDPISGHVSLFWYQQALGQGPEFLTYFQNEAQLDKSGLPSDRFFAERPEGSVSTLKIQRTQQEDSAVYLCASSWGQGNYGYTFGSGTRLTVV.

The V and J genes are TRBV5-1 and TRBJ1-6; 7 bases match TRBD1. J gave up 9 bases and V 1 base, and 4 bases lay outside the gene matches. This CDR3 spans 14 amino acids. CDR1 SGHRS and CDR2 YFSETQ come from the germline V gene. CDR3 bases: TGCGCCAGCAGCTTGACAGGGGAGGTTTCACCCCTCCACTTT. Translated, it gives CASSLTGEVSPLHF.

V gene TRBV15 combines with J gene TRBJ2-7; D gene unclear. The CDR3 covers 15 residues. Germline CDR1 and CDR2: LNHNV and YYDKDF (reference sequence). V was shortened by 1 base and J by 0 bases, with 10 bases between the two germline ends. The CDR3 here is CATSRGRGSSYEQYF. The CDR3 bases are TGTGCCACCAGCAGAGGACGCGGTAGCTCCTACGAGCAGTACTTC.

The chain employs TRBV5-1 and TRBJ2-2, with TRBD2 identical over 15 bases. This CDR3 contains 18 residues. The J segment lost 0 bases and the V segment lost 3 bases, leaving 3 bases of the junction unmatched. The germline CDR1 and CDR2 sequences are SGHRS and YFSETQ. The CDR3 DNA sequence: TGCGCCAGCAGCTCGGGACTAGCGGGGGGCGCGAACACCGGGGAGCTGTTTTTT. As protein: CASSSGLAGGANTGELFF. The variable domain in full, with the rest retrieved from reference TRBV5-1 and TRBJ2-2, is KAGVTQTPRYLIKTRGQQVTLSCSPISGHRSVSWYQQTPGQGLQFLFEYFSETQRNKGNFPGRFSGRQFSNSRSEMNVSTLELGDSALYLCASSSGLAGGANTGELFFGEGSRLTVL.

This chain connects TRBV5-6 to TRBJ2-3; tentatively, D is TRBD2 (5 bases). CDR1 SGHDT and CDR2 YYEEEE come from the germline V gene. This CDR3 region has 13 residues. The V end was cut by 2 bases, the J end by 11 bases, with 15 bases between. CDR3 protein: CASSLTPGSLQYF. The CDR3 nucleotides are TGTGCCAGCAGCTTAACCCCGGGGAGTTTGCAGTATTTT.

This chain links TRBV5-1 with TRBJ2-7; 8 nucleotides match TRBD1. V trimming: 4 bases; J trimming: 5 bases; junction bases outside the gene matches: 5. Germline V gene lookup returns CDR1 SGHRS and CDR2 YFSETQ. The CDR3 has 13 amino acids. The CDR3 reads CASSTDRVNEQYF. For the CDR3, the DNA is TGCGCCAGCAGCACGGACAGGGTTAACGAGCAGTACTTC.

This chain's CDR3 is CASSLGENSNQPQHF. The CDR3 nucleotides are TGTGCCAGCAGCTTGGGAGAAAATAGCAATCAGCCCCAGCATTTT. The V and J genes are TRBV5-6 and TRBJ1-5, with D hard to call. Germline values: CDR1 SGHDT, CDR2 YYEEEE. V dropped 0 bases and J dropped 0 bases, with 7 bases sitting between them. This CDR3 region has 15 residues.

V is TRBV21-1 and J is TRBJ1-6; the DNA was not used to check the table's D call, TRBD1. TRBV21-1 is a known pseudogene. CDR3 length: 15 residues. The CDR3 reads CASSEDSFYNSPLHF. CDR3 in DNA: TGTGCCAGCAGCGAGGACAGCTTCTATAATTCACCCCTCCACTTT.

Regarding this clone: Within the sample, other DNA sequences also encode this same CDR3. The chain employs TRBV11-3 and TRBJ1-1, with a tentative D call TRBD1 (6 bases). Trimming stripped 2 bases from V and 1 base from J, with 8 bases between. Germline V lookup: CDR1 SGHNT, CDR2 YENEEA. The length of the CDR3 is 14 residues. The CDR3 DNA follows: TGTGCCAGCAGCTTACGGGGGGCGAACACTGAAGCTTTCTTT. This encodes CASSLRGANTEAFF. The full variable domain, its missing parts supplied by reference TRBV11-3 and TRBJ1-1, is EAGVVQSPRYKIIEKKQPVAFWCNPISGHNTLYWYLQNLGQGPELLIRYENEEAVDDSQLPKDRFSAERLKGVDSTLKIQPAELGDSAVYLCASSLRGANTEAFFGQGTRLTVV.

The genes are TRBV7-3 and TRBJ2-3; maybe TRBD2 (7 bases). CDR3 length: 15 amino acids. V was shortened by 3 bases and J by 6 bases, with 16 bases between the two germline ends. Germline V gene data show CDR1 as SGHTA and CDR2 as FQGTGA. DNA for the CDR3: TGTGCCAGCAGCTTGGGGGGGCTCCCCACGGATACGCAGTATTTT. Protein sequence: CASSLGGLPTDTQYF.

The V call is TRBV2, the J call TRBJ2-3; 13 bases match TRBD2. The CDR3 consists of 20 residues. The V segment lost 1 base and the J segment 1 base; nucleotides outside the gene matches: 11. The germline V gene encodes CDR1 SNHLY and CDR2 FYNNEI. The CDR3, as DNA: TGTGCCAGCAGTGAAGAGACTAGCGGGGGGTGGACTTCGGGCACAGATACGCAGTATTTT. The encoded protein is CASSEETSGGWTSGTDTQYF.

This clone was observed a single time. The chain is built from TRBV7-2 and TRBJ2-7; the D is unclear. CDR3 length equals 15 residues. Trimming removed 5 bases from V and 2 bases from J, with 16 bases in between. The germline gives CDR1 SGHTA, CDR2 FQGNSA. The CDR3 bases are TGTGCCAGCAGCCGCGCGTCCCAAGGAGCCTACGAGCAGTACTTC. Its protein is CASSRASQGAYEQYF.

The chain uses TRBV29-1 and TRBJ1-2; perhaps TRBD1 as D (5 bases). Trimming cost V 4 bases and J 4 bases, with 19 bases left between them. From germline, CDR1 is SQVTM and CDR2 ANQGSEA. The CDR3 consists of 15 residues. CDR3 DNA: TGCAGCGTTGGGCCTCGTGGGGCGGTGAGCTATGGCTACACCTTC. It is translated as CSVGPRGAVSYGYTF.

This sequence joins TRBV19 and TRBJ1-1, with D perhaps TRBD1 (5 bases). V gave up 7 bases and J gave up 0 bases, with 12 bases separating them. The CDR3 has 14 amino acids. CDR1 is LNHDA and CDR2 is SQIVND in the germline V gene (reference sequence). The CDR3 is CASTAGPLNTEAFF. CDR3 bases: TGTGCCAGTACCGCGGGACCATTGAACACTGAAGCTTTCTTT.

This clone came up once. V is TRBV6-5 and J is TRBJ2-3, with 9 positions matching TRBD2. The CDR3 totals 14 residues. Germline trimming cut 6 bases from V and 4 bases from J; bases unmatched to any gene: 5. Per germline, CDR1 MNHEY and CDR2 SVGAGI. The chain's CDR3 is CASRGLAGSDTQYF. The DNA of the CDR3 is TGTGCCAGCAGGGGGCTAGCGGGATCAGATACGCAGTATTTT.

This rearrangement joins TRBV5-1 to TRBJ2-5; D is possibly TRBD1 (6 bases). The CDR3 totals 14 residues. V was shortened by 4 bases and J by 1 base, with 11 bases between the two germline ends. Germline assignment: CDR1 SGHRS and CDR2 YFSETQ. This CDR3 reads CASSRDNAQETQYF. CDR3 DNA sequence: TGCGCCAGCAGCAGGGACAACGCCCAAGAGACCCAGTACTTC.

This clone has more than one count but fewer than ten. In nucleotides, the CDR3 is TGTGCCAGCAGCGGTCACACGACCACGGGGGGTCAAGAGACCCAGTACTTC. Translating it yields CASSGHTTTGGQETQYF. This chain connects TRBV13 to TRBJ2-5, with 7 bases lining up with TRBD2. CDR3 length: 17 residues. The germline CDR1 and CDR2 sequences are PRHDT and FYEKMQ (reference sequence). Germline trimming cut 5 bases from V and 2 bases from J; bases unmatched to any gene: 14.